Shown below are 15 T cell receptor beta chains from a single sample sequenced in a study of T cells in tuberculosis. Sequencing was performed with immunoSEQ multiplex PCR; in TCRdb, only in-frame clones are kept and a portion is missing. The sample yields 30,000 to 35,000 clones, 80% to 95% seen once. The sample taken for sequencing was PBMCs. These receptors came from a donor aged 10 to 29 with latent tuberculosis or without tuberculosis infection. Some clones in this sample may be carry-over from other donors' samples.

V and J are TRBV7-6 and TRBJ2-7; 10 nucleotides line up with TRBD2. This CDR3 is built from 15 residues. V gave up 5 bases and J gave up 1 base; unmatched junction bases: 5. In germline, CDR1 is SGHVS, CDR2 FNYEAQ. CDR3 amino acids: CASSPRTSGSYEQYF. The CDR3 region has the DNA TGTGCCAGCAGCCCCCGGACTAGCGGTTCCTACGAGCAGTACTTC.

This clone is a singleton in its sample. V gene TRBV2 combines with J gene TRBJ1-5, with 8 bases matching TRBD1. With V trimmed by 6 bases and J by 7 bases, 5 bases remained unmatched. This CDR3 comprises 13 residues. The germline V gene has CDR1 SNHLY and CDR2 FYNNEI. The CDR3 DNA reads as TGTGCCAGCAGGCAGGGGGCAGGCCAGCCCCAGCATTTT. Its protein product is CASRQGAGQPQHF.

This chain joins TRBV7-8 and TRBJ1-4, with unresolved D. Germline V gene data show CDR1 as SGHVS and CDR2 as FQNEAQ. There are 13 residues in the CDR3. The V end lost 2 bases, the J end lost 6 bases, and 7 bases lay between the germline ends. DNA for the CDR3: TGTGCCAGCAGCTTAACGCGCTATGAAAAACTGTTTTTT. It translates to CASSLTRYEKLFF.

This chain connects TRBV15 to TRBJ2-1; D gene ambiguous. The CDR3 sequence is 17 residues long. Germline V gene lookup returns CDR1 LNHNV and CDR2 YYDKDF (reference sequence). The V end lost 1 base, the J end lost 0 bases, and 13 bases lay between the germline ends. This CDR3 reads CATSRGLASSSYNEQFF. CDR3 coding DNA: TGTGCCACCAGCAGAGGCCTTGCCTCGAGCTCCTACAATGAGCAGTTCTTC.

The genes are TRBV28 and TRBJ1-1, with TRBD1 as a possible D gene (6 bases). Germline V lookup: CDR1 MDHEN, CDR2 SYDVKM. The germline V and J ends were trimmed by 4 bases and 7 bases, with 10 bases remaining between them. The CDR3 has 12 amino acids. The CDR3 sequence: CASSSYRDEAFF. For the CDR3, the DNA is TGTGCCAGCAGTTCTTACAGGGATGAAGCTTTCTTT.

The chain couples TRBV6-6 to TRBJ2-7; 8 nucleotides agree with TRBD1. Trimming removed 5 bases from V and 3 bases from J; junction bases left unmatched: 12. The CDR3 extends over 16 amino acids. Looked up from germline, CDR1 is MNHNY and CDR2 is SVGAGI (reference sequence). For the CDR3, the DNA is TGTGCCAGCAGTCCCCCCCGGGACAGGCCCGACTACGAGCAGTACTTC. Translation gives CASSPPRDRPDYEQYF.

The rearrangement links TRBV5-1 to TRBJ2-1, with D maybe TRBD2 (6 bases). The germline V and J ends were trimmed by 0 bases and 5 bases, with 21 bases remaining between them. This CDR3 region has 18 residues. From germline, CDR1 is SGHRS and CDR2 YFSETQ. CDR3 DNA: TGCGCCAGCAGCTTGGCTCCTGGTAGCGGAGCATTAAACAATGAGCAGTTCTTC. It yields the protein CASSLAPGSGALNNEQFF.

The rearrangement links TRBV28 to TRBJ2-1; 12 bases agree with TRBD2. Per the germline V gene, CDR1 is MDHEN and CDR2 is SYDVKM. With V trimmed by 5 bases and J by 6 bases, 8 bases remained unmatched. The length of the CDR3 is 16 residues. The CDR3 region is CASSTILAGGGNEQFF. The CDR3 DNA sequence: TGTGCCAGCAGTACCATCCTAGCGGGAGGGGGCAATGAGCAGTTCTTC.

The chain uses TRBV5-1 and TRBJ2-1, with 7 bases aligning to TRBD2. Per the germline V gene, CDR1 is SGHRS and CDR2 is YFSETQ. Losses at the gene ends were 6 bases for V and 2 bases for J; bases not matched to a gene: 8. There are 15 residues in the CDR3. CDR3 in amino acids: CASMKSGGAYNEQFF. The CDR3 bases are TGCGCCAGCATGAAATCGGGAGGAGCCTACAATGAGCAGTTCTTC.

This clone was recorded only once. The genes are TRBV7-8 and TRBJ2-1, with 9 bases matching TRBD2. V lost 2 bases and J lost 10; bases outside the gene matches: 12. The CDR3 has 16 residues. Germline V gene lookup returns CDR1 SGHVS and CDR2 FQNEAQ. The CDR3 bases are TGTGCCAGCAGCTTATCACTCCAGCGGGAGGTTGACGAGCAGTTCTTC. It is translated as CASSLSLQREVDEQFF.

The V and J genes are TRBV19 and TRBJ1-2; the D is unclear. CDR1 and CDR2 (germline): LNHDA, SQIVND (reference sequence). Between the trimmed V and J ends, which lost 4 bases and 5 bases, there was a span of 11 bases. The CDR3 sequence is 13 residues long. As DNA, the CDR3 is TGTGCCAGTAGTACAAGTCAGAGGTATGGCTACACCTTC. Its translation is CASSTSQRYGYTF.

The chain combines TRBV5-1 with TRBJ2-1; the match to TRBD1 covers 9 bases. Germline CDR1 and CDR2: SGHRS and YFSETQ. The CDR3 extends over 17 amino acids. Unmatched junction bases numbered 13, after V lost 4 bases and J lost 5 bases. The CDR3 bases are TGCGCCAGCAGCCCGGGGTCTACAGGGGGCGCGAACAATGAGCAGTTCTTC. This sequence encodes CASSPGSTGGANNEQFF.

The genes are TRBV28 and TRBJ1-3, with 7 bases that match TRBD1. Looked up from germline, CDR1 is MDHEN and CDR2 is SYDVKM. The J segment lost 0 bases and the V segment lost 5 bases, leaving 7 bases of the junction unmatched. The CDR3 contains 16 residues. CDR3 sequence (DNA): TGTGCCAGCAGTCCCCGACAGGGACGCTCTGGAAACACCATATATTTT. Its protein product is CASSPRQGRSGNTIYF.

Regarding this clone: One junction end does not reproduce the germline sequence, and a read error may be involved. The rearrangement joins TRBV5-5 to TRBJ2-7, with 7 bases fitting TRBD1. Germline lookup yields CDR1 SGHKS and CDR2 YYEKEE (reference sequence). The CDR3 sequence is 15 residues long. The chain's CDR3 is CASSLGLQGPYEQYF. DNA of the CDR3: TGTGCCAGCAGCTTGGGTTTACAGGGGCCCTACGAGCAGTACTTT.

This chain joins TRBV11-2 and TRBJ2-3; 9 positions match TRBD2. This CDR3 spans 15 amino acids. CDR1 SGHAT and CDR2 FQNNGV come from the germline V gene. V lost 7 bases to trimming and J lost 5 bases; unmatched junction nucleotides: 10. CDR3 bases: TGTGCCAGCACAAGGGCGGGGGGGCCAGGAGATACGCAGTATTTT. Amino acid sequence: CASTRAGGPGDTQYF.